This T cell receptor (beta chain) emerged from a study of breast tumors, draining lymph nodes, adjacent tissues. Study-level points and caveats: The lymph node origin of tumor T cells was framed as consistent with a hypothesis, not demonstrated. Tumor TCR diversity was below lymph nodes but above nontumor tissue. Tumor and nontumor repertoires were significantly more similar in luminal-like than in basal-like breast cancer. Data fit most tumor T cells coming from lymph node, expanding in tumor.

Trimming at V came to 5 bases and at J to 5 bases, leaving 9 bases not matched to a gene. The CDR3 totals 16 residues. Germline-derived CDR1 and CDR2 are MNHEY and SMNVEV (reference sequence). This clonotype showed up many times. What it recognizes is unknown. One entry per CDR3 protein, called by TCRdb with MiXCR from the multiplex PCR reads. Here the sample spans tens of thousands of distinct CDR3 sequences, roughly 32% being singletons. V usage is TRBV27 and J usage is TRBJ2-5; 12 bases are a match to TRBD1. The receptor comes from a female donor with breast cancer. Some clones in this sample may be carry-over from other donors' samples. The sample taken for sequencing was breast tumor tissue. Here the CDR3 reads CASSPSSGTGGETQYF. The CDR3, as DNA: TGTGCCAGCAGTCCATCATCCGGGACAGGGGGCGAGACCCAGTACTTC.